This T cell receptor (beta chain) stems from a study of blood T cell repertoires in COVID-19. Overall study: PBMCs, B-cell-depleted T cells, or T cells provided the cDNA or gDNA that made up the material.

Looked up from germline, CDR1 is MDHEN and CDR2 is SYDVKM. J gave up 3 bases and V 2 bases, and 3 bases lay outside the gene matches. The CDR3 contains 15 residues. Cohort 3 recovered donors had two negative PCRs, clearance, or symptom resolution. The repertoire was sequenced with immunoSEQ multiplex PCR; TCRdb's copy has only in-frame clones and lacks some. The sample holds approximately 200,000 clones, 86% seen once. Sequencing was carried out using PBMCs or T cells enriched from blood (not recorded which). This rearrangement joins TRBV28 to TRBJ2-7; TRBD1 agrees at 11 bases. The sequence derives from a young woman who had recovered from COVID-19. The CDR3 is CASSLSGTGGYEQYF. As DNA, the CDR3 is TGTGCCAGCAGTTTAAGCGGGACAGGGGGCTACGAGCAGTACTTC. Supplemented by reference TRBV28 and TRBJ2-7, the full variable domain reads DVKVTQSSRYLVKRTGEKVFLECVQDMDHENMFWYRQDPGLGLRLIYFSYDVKMKEKGDIPEGYSVSREKKERFSLILESASTNQTSMYLCASSLSGTGGYEQYFGPGTRLTVT.